This TCR beta chain was identified during a study of neoadjuvant anti-PD-1 for oral cavity cancer. Data came from immunoSEQ multiplex PCR; TCRdb stores just in-frame clones and leaves some out. The sample lists around 15,000 clones; less than 75% were seen once. The J segment lost 0 bases and the V segment lost 4 bases, leaving 7 bases of the junction unmatched. This CDR3 has 18 amino acids. Germline values: CDR1 SGDLS, CDR2 YYNGEE. The sequenced sample was PBMCs, obtained before nivolumab (anti-PD-1) treatment. The source of this sequence is a person between 40 and 79 years old with oral cavity squamous cell carcinoma. This rearrangement joins TRBV9 to TRBJ2-1; 13 bases match TRBD2. CDR3 DNA: TGTGCCAGCAGCCCATCACTAGCGGGAGGGCCCTCCTACAATGAGCAGTTCTTC. Translating gives CASSPSLAGGPSYNEQFF.